This TCR beta chain is from a study of technical replicates of blood from four donors. This clone was recorded once. Clones were sequenced by immunoSEQ multiplex PCR, and TCRdb holds only the in-frame ones, with some missing. The sample lists 100,000 or so clones; over 90% were seen once. The receptor's source is a human donor in good health. Source material: T cells isolated from PBMCs.

CDR3 sequence reads: CASSQVGELAGIRADTQYF. The CDR3 bases are TGTGCCAGCAGCCAAGTGGGTGAGTTAGCGGGAATTAGGGCAGATACGCAGTATTTT. The V gene is TRBV4-2, the J gene TRBJ2-3; 8 nucleotides line up with TRBD2. With V trimmed by 1 base and J by 4 bases, 16 bases remained unmatched. The CDR3 has 19 residues. Germline values: CDR1 LGHNA, CDR2 YNFKEQ.